These 11 T cell receptor beta chains share one sample of origin, sequenced in a study of blood T cell repertoires in COVID-19. Libraries were prepared by immunoSEQ multiplex PCR; TCRdb keeps only in-frame clonotypes and omits some of them. The sample comprises about 280,000 clones, roughly 85% of which are singletons, and approximately 5.1% rests with the top ten. Sequenced sample: peripheral blood. The receptors come from a man aged 45-65 years with active or convalescent COVID-19.

This clone was seen once. The chain combines TRBV19 with TRBJ2-1, with D possibly TRBD1 on 5 matching bases. Trimming shortened V by 2 bases and J by 4 bases, and 9 bases separated the two germline ends. The germline gives CDR1 LNHDA, CDR2 SQIVND (reference sequence). The CDR3 spans 14 residues. The CDR3 loop is CASSISGYYNEQFF. CDR3 nucleotides: TGTGCCAGTAGTATATCAGGGTATTACAATGAGCAGTTCTTC.

V usage is TRBV27 and J usage is TRBJ2-5, with 8 bases fitting TRBD1. With V trimmed by 2 bases and J by 5 bases, 4 bases remained unmatched. The CDR3 is 14 amino acids. Germline V gene data show CDR1 as MNHEY and CDR2 as SMNVEV (reference sequence). This CDR3 reads CASSLQGALETQYF. Written as DNA, the CDR3 is TGTGCCAGCAGTTTACAGGGGGCCTTGGAGACCCAGTACTTC.

This clone was detected only a few times. V usage is TRBV6-2 or TRBV6-3 and J usage is TRBJ2-7, with D tentatively TRBD2 (6 bases). CDR1 and CDR2 (germline): MNHEY, SVGEGT. The CDR3 totals 14 residues. The V end was cut by 5 bases, the J end by 6 bases, with 17 bases between. The CDR3 DNA sequence: TGTGCCAGCAGTCTATCGGGCGGGACGGTCGAGCAGTACTTC. It codes for CASSLSGGTVEQYF.

V is TRBV28 and J is TRBJ1-2; no reliable D call. Germline values: CDR1 MDHEN, CDR2 SYDVKM. The CDR3 has 15 amino acids. V lost 5 bases to trimming and J lost 8 bases, with 21 bases between them. The CDR3 protein is CASSVTARERGGYTF. In DNA, the CDR3 is TGTGCCAGCAGTGTTACAGCCCGGGAACGCGGAGGCTACACCTTC.

The V and J genes are TRBV7-9 and TRBJ1-5, with D perhaps TRBD1 (6 bases). Germline CDR1 is SEHNR and CDR2 is FQNEAQ (reference sequence). This CDR3 region has 13 residues. V gave up 5 bases and J gave up 5 bases, with 10 bases separating them. The CDR3: CASSRGAHQPQHF. CDR3 DNA: TGTGCCAGCAGCCGGGGGGCGCATCAGCCCCAGCATTTT.

The V and J genes are TRBV5-6 and TRBJ1-2, with D perhaps TRBD1 (5 bases). The CDR3 loop spans 14 amino acids. Germline CDR1 and CDR2: SGHDT and YYEEEE. Trimming pared 4 bases from V and 5 bases from J, leaving 15 bases between. The CDR3: CASSPHPGEYGYTF. The CDR3 region has the DNA TGTGCCAGCAGCCCCCACCCGGGGGAGTATGGCTACACCTTC.

V and J are TRBV11-1 and TRBJ2-3; D might be TRBD2 (5 bases). The CDR3 consists of 15 residues. Trimming took 1 base from V and 1 from J, leaving 9 bases between them. CDR1 is SGHAT, CDR2 FQDESV, per germline (reference sequence). The CDR3 bases are TGTGCCAGCAGCTTAGTAGCGTCCCGCACAGATACGCAGTATTTT. Its protein product is CASSLVASRTDTQYF.

The rearrangement uses TRBV5-1 and TRBJ2-3, with TRBD2 matching over 13 bases. Germline CDR1 is SGHRS and CDR2 is YFSETQ. V shed 3 bases and J 4 bases; nucleotides not matched to a gene: 5. This CDR3 region has 16 residues. For the CDR3, the DNA is TGCGCCAGCAGCTCCCCCGGACTAGCGGGAGCAGATACGCAGTATTTT. Protein product: CASSSPGLAGADTQYF. Supplemented by reference TRBV5-1 and TRBJ2-3, the full variable domain reads KAGVTQTPRYLIKTRGQQVTLSCSPISGHRSVSWYQQTPGQGLQFLFEYFSETQRNKGNFPGRFSGRQFSNSRSEMNVSTLELGDSALYLCASSSPGLAGADTQYFGPGTRLTVL.

V and J are TRBV27 and TRBJ1-2, with D hard to call. Germline lookup yields CDR1 MNHEY and CDR2 SMNVEV (reference sequence). The CDR3 is 15 residues long. The V gene lost 10 bases and the J gene lost 5 bases, with 23 bases spanning the gap. The CDR3 region has the DNA TGTGCCACCGCCCTGGGCGCAGATTCTATTTATGGCTACACCTTC. It codes for CATALGADSIYGYTF.

For the CDR3, the DNA is TGTGCCAGCAGCCCCCGGACAGGGGGGCCCGTCTATGGCTACACCTTC. It specifies CASSPRTGGPVYGYTF. This chain connects TRBV13 to TRBJ1-2; TRBD1 matches at 10 bases. Germline trimming cut 5 bases from V and 4 bases from J; bases unmatched to any gene: 10. This CDR3 region has 16 residues. Germline CDR1 reads PRHDT; CDR2 reads FYEKMQ (reference sequence).

This clone occurred many times. The rearrangement joins TRBV9 to TRBJ2-7, with a weak D call TRBD2 (7 bases). This CDR3 has 15 residues. Germline CDR1 reads SGDLS; CDR2 reads YYNGEE. Trimming took off 4 bases at V and 6 bases at J, with 20 bases between the two ends. The CDR3 loop is CASSQTGGYGSEQYF. The CDR3 DNA is TGTGCCAGCAGCCAGACGGGGGGCTACGGGAGCGAGCAGTACTTC. Looking up the rest from reference TRBV9 and TRBJ2-7 gives the full variable domain: DSGVTQTPKHLITATGQRVTLRCSPRSGDLSVYWYQQSLDQGLQFLIQYYNGEERAKGNILERFSAQQFPDLHSELNLSSLELGDSALYFCASSQTGGYGSEQYFGPGTRLTVT.